Following are 9 T cell receptor beta chains from one sample sequenced in a study of blood T cell repertoires in COVID-19. The protocol was immunoSEQ multiplex PCR, while the TCRdb copy is restricted to in-frame clones and leaves out a portion. The table lists fewer than 250,000 clones, about 85% of them singletons, with 0.98% in the top ten. Material: peripheral blood. These receptors originate from a man aged 40-55 years with acute or convalescent COVID-19.

V usage is TRBV14 and J usage is TRBJ1-1, with 9 bases lining up with TRBD1. The V segment lost 2 bases and the J segment 8 bases; nucleotides outside the gene matches: 3. Germline CDR1 SGHDN, CDR2 FVKESK. The CDR3 loop spans 13 amino acids. In DNA form, the CDR3 reads TGTGCCAGCAGCCAACAAACAGGGGGCGAAGCTTTCTTT. It translates to CASSQQTGGEAFF.

This rearrangement joins TRBV4-1 to TRBJ1-2; TRBD1 is a possible D gene (5 bases). This CDR3 has 14 amino acids. Germline values: CDR1 MGHRA, CDR2 YSYEKL. The V end lost 6 bases, the J end lost 9 bases, and 20 bases lay between the germline ends. CDR3 sequence reads: CASSQGGQGSRYTF. The DNA for the CDR3 is TGCGCCAGCAGTCAGGGAGGGCAGGGAAGTCGCTACACCTTC.

The chain is built from TRBV15 and TRBJ1-5; D may be TRBD1 (5 bases). The germline CDR1 and CDR2 sequences are LNHNV and YYDKDF (reference sequence). Between the trimmed V and J ends, which lost 5 bases and 8 bases, there was a span of 13 bases. This CDR3 is 13 amino acids long. In DNA, the CDR3 is TGTGCCACCAGCTTCGACAGAAGAAAGCCCCAGCATTTT. Its translation: CATSFDRRKPQHF.

This clone was detected once. This chain connects TRBV11-3 to TRBJ2-1, with 14 bases matching TRBD2. V was clipped by 5 bases and J by 6 bases; unmatched bases: 6. This CDR3 region has 16 residues. Germline loops: CDR1 SGHNT, CDR2 YENEEA. The CDR3 sequence is CASSRSGLAGGNEQFF. The CDR3 DNA reads as TGTGCCAGCAGCCGATCCGGACTAGCGGGGGGCAATGAGCAGTTCTTC. The variable domain in full, with the rest retrieved from reference TRBV11-3 and TRBJ2-1, is EAGVVQSPRYKIIEKKQPVAFWCNPISGHNTLYWYLQNLGQGPELLIRYENEEAVDDSQLPKDRFSAERLKGVDSTLKIQPAELGDSAVYLCASSRSGLAGGNEQFFGPGTRLTVL.

The table lists this clone with many counts. The chain uses TRBV5-6 and TRBJ1-1, with a weak D call TRBD1 (6 bases). In germline, CDR1 is SGHDT, CDR2 YYEEEE. The V and J ends lost 0 bases and 8 bases respectively, with 8 bases between them. The CDR3 totals 12 residues. CDR3 loop: CASSLATGEAFF. As DNA, the CDR3 is TGTGCCAGCAGCTTGGCCACAGGGGAAGCTTTCTTT.

This clone appeared once. V gene TRBV9 combines with J gene TRBJ2-1; possibly TRBD2 for D (5 bases). V gave up 4 bases and J gave up 10 bases, with 12 bases separating them. Germline assignment: CDR1 SGDLS and CDR2 YYNGEE. The CDR3 contains 12 residues. This CDR3 is CASSPLSGEQFF. CDR3 nucleotides: TGTGCCAGCAGCCCTCTGAGCGGCGAGCAGTTCTTC.

V is TRBV4-1 and J is TRBJ2-7; 7 bases map to TRBD1. Per germline, CDR1 MGHRA and CDR2 YSYEKL. The CDR3 sequence is 14 residues long. Trimming at V came to 4 bases and at J to 2 bases, leaving 5 bases not matched to a gene. The CDR3 region has the DNA TGCGCCAGCAGCCTAAGAACAGGGGCCTACGAGCAGTACTTC. Translating it yields CASSLRTGAYEQYF.

V usage is TRBV7-6 and J usage is TRBJ1-5; tentative D call: TRBD1 (5 bases). Germline lookup yields CDR1 SGHVS and CDR2 FNYEAQ. V dropped 3 bases and J dropped 0 bases, with 12 bases sitting between them. The CDR3 is 16 amino acids. DNA for the CDR3: TGTGCCAGCAGCTTTTCAGGGAGGGATAGCAATCAGCCCCAGCATTTT. It specifies CASSFSGRDSNQPQHF.

V is TRBV19 and J is TRBJ1-5; D possibly corresponds to TRBD1 (5 bases). CDR1 and CDR2 from the germline V gene are LNHDA and SQIVND (reference sequence). V gave up 3 bases and J gave up 4 bases, with 34 bases separating them. The CDR3 has 22 residues. The CDR3 spells CASSIPLFMNRPIKEVNQPQHF. The CDR3 DNA is TGTGCCAGTAGTATCCCCCTCTTTATGAACAGGCCAATTAAAGAGGTTAATCAGCCCCAGCATTTT.